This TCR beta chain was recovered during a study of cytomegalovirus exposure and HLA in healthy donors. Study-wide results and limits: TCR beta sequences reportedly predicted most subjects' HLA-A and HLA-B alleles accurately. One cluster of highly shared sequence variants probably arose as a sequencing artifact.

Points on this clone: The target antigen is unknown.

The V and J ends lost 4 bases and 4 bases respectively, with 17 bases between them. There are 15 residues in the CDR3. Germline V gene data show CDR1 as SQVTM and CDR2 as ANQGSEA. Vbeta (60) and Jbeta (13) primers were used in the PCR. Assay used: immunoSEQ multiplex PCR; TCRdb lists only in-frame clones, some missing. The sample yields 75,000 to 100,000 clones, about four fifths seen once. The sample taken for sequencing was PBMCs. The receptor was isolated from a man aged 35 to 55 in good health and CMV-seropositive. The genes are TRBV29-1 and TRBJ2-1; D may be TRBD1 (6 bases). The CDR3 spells CSVVFPTGRYNEQFF. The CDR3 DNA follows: TGCAGCGTTGTTTTCCCGACAGGCCGATACAATGAGCAGTTCTTC.